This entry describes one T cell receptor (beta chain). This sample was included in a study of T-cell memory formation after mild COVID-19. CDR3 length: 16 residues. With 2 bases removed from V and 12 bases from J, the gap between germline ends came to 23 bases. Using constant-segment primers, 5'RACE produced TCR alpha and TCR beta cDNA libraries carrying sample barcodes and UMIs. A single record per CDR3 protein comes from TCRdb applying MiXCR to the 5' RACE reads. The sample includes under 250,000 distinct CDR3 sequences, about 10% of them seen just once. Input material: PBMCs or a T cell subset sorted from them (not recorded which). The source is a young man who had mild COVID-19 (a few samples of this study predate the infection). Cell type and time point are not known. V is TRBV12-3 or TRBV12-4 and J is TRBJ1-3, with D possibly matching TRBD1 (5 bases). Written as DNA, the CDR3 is TGTGCCAGCAGTTTAATCGCGACAGCCCGCTGGGATGTCATATATTTT. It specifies CASSLIATARWDVIYF.